In this sample, the clone carrying this T cell receptor beta chain turned up many times. Its antigen is currently unknown. Measured with immunoSEQ multiplex PCR; TCRdb has only the in-frame clones, and not every one. Among 57,000 or so clones listed, 85% to 90% were seen once. V was clipped by 5 bases and J by 5 bases; unmatched bases: 6. There are 14 residues in the CDR3. Germline V lookup: CDR1 LNHDA, CDR2 SQIVND (reference sequence). This sample was taken from a study of T cell responses to AZD1222 COVID-19 vaccine. Points from the study as a whole: Donors were mostly white British, more females; clonal diversity possibly underestimated.

The starting material was peripheral blood, obtained on day 0 of MenACWY control vaccination. The sequence was collected from an adult in good health. The chain combines TRBV19 with TRBJ1-5; 7 bases align to TRBD1. DNA for the CDR3: TGTGCCAGTAGTTGGGACAGTCGAGATCAGCCCCAGCATTTT. Translated, it gives CASSWDSRDQPQHF. Drawing the rest from reference TRBV19 and TRBJ1-5, the complete variable domain is DGGITQSPKYLFRKEGQNVTLSCEQNLNHDAMYWYRQDPGQGLRLIYYSQIVNDFQKGDIAEGYSVSREKKESFPLTVTSAQKNPTAFYLCASSWDSRDQPQHFGDGTRLSIL.